These T cell receptor beta chains were read from a single sample in a study of post-analysis software for immune sequencing data. TCRdb re-analysed the PCR reads in MiXCR, keeping a single row per CDR3 protein. The data contain some 690,000 distinct CDR3 sequences, approximately 59% of them singletons. The sample was blood. The receptors here all came from a girl aged 2 to 10 with multiple sclerosis. Both conserved end residues are part of each CDR3. Each record gives: D gene, J gene, clone size, V gene, CDR3 protein, CDR3 DNA. The D gene is left open where the match is weak. Not all rows give a size; the values are once, few, many and, for expanded clones, a class.

D gene: NA; J gene: TRBJ2-5; clone size: NA; V gene: TRBV20-1; CDR3 protein: CSSGPLSRETQYF; CDR3 DNA: TGCAGCTCGGGCCCTCTCTCCAGGGAGACCCAGTACTTC
D gene: NA; J gene: TRBJ2-5; clone size: NA; V gene: TRBV19; CDR3 protein: CASSLRTHETQYF; CDR3 DNA: TGTGCCAGTAGCCTTCGTACCCACGAGACCCAGTACTTC
D gene: NA; J gene: TRBJ1-6; clone size: NA; V gene: TRBV6-4; CDR3 protein: CASRADGENSPLHF; CDR3 DNA: TGTGCCAGCAGGGCCGACGGCGAGAATTCACCCCTCCACTTT
D gene: NA; J gene: TRBJ2-7; clone size: NA; V gene: TRBV3-1; CDR3 protein: CASSRGTESYEQYF; CDR3 DNA: TGTGCCAGCAGCCGAGGGACCGAGTCCTACGAGCAGTACTTC
D gene: TRBD2; J gene: TRBJ2-1; clone size: few; V gene: TRBV5-1; CDR3 protein: CASSLRGAGGPRNEQFF; CDR3 DNA: TGCGCCAGCAGCTTGAGGGGGGCGGGAGGGCCCCGCAATGAGCAGTTCTTC
D gene: NA; J gene: TRBJ1-2; clone size: NA; V gene: TRBV10-2; CDR3 protein: CASSDPTGNYGYTF; CDR3 DNA: TGCGCCAGCAGTGACCCGACGGGAAACTATGGCTACACCTTC
D gene: NA; J gene: TRBJ1-1; clone size: NA; V gene: TRBV12-5; CDR3 protein: CASGRSGRTEAFF; CDR3 DNA: TGTGCTAGTGGCCGTTCGGGGAGGACTGAAGCTTTCTTT
D gene: NA; J gene: TRBJ2-4; clone size: few; V gene: TRBV5-1; CDR3 protein: CASSLDRAYIQYF; CDR3 DNA: TGCGCCAGCAGCTTGGACAGGGCGTACATTCAGTACTTC
D gene: TRBD2; J gene: TRBJ2-5; clone size: NA; V gene: TRBV12-3/TRBV12-4; CDR3 protein: CASSPPAGAWETQYF; CDR3 DNA: TGTGCCAGCAGTCCCCCAGCGGGGGCCTGGGAGACCCAGTACTTC
D gene: TRBD2; J gene: TRBJ2-7; clone size: NA; V gene: TRBV5-1; CDR3 protein: CASSPSGEAYEQYF; CDR3 DNA: TGCGCCAGCAGCCCTAGCGGGGAAGCCTACGAGCAGTACTTC